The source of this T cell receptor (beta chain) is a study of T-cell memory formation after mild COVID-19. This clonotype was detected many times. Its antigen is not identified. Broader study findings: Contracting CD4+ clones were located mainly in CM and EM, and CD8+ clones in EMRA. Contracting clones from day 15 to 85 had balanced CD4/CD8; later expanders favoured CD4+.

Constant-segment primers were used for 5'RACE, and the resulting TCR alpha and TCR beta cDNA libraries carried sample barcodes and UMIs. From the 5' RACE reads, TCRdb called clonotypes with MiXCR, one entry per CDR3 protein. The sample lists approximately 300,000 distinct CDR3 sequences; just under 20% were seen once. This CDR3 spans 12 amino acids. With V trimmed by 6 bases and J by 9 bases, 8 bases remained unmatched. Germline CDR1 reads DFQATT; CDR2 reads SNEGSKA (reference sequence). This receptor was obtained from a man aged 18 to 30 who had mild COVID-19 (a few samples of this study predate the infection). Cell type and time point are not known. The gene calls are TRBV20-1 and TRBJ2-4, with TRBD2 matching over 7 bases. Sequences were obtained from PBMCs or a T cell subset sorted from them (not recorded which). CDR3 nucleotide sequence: TGCAGTGCCGCAACTAGCGCGGGCATTCAGTACTTC. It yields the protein CSAATSAGIQYF.